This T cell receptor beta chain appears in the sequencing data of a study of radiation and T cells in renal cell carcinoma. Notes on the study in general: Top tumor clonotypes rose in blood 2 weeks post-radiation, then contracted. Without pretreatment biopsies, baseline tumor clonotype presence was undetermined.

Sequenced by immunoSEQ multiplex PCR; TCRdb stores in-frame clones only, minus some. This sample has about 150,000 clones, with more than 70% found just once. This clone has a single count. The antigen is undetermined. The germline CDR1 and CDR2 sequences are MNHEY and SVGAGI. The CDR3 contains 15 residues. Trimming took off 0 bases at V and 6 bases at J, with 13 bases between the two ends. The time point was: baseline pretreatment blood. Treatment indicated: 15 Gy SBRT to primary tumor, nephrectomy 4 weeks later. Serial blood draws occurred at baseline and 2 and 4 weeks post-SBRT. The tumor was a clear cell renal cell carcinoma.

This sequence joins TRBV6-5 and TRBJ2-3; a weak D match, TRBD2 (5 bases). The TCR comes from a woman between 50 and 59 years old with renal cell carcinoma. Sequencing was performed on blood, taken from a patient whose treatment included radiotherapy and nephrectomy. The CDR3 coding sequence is TGTGCCAGCAGTTACTCGAGGGCAGGCGGGGATACGCAGTATTTT. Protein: CASSYSRAGGDTQYF.